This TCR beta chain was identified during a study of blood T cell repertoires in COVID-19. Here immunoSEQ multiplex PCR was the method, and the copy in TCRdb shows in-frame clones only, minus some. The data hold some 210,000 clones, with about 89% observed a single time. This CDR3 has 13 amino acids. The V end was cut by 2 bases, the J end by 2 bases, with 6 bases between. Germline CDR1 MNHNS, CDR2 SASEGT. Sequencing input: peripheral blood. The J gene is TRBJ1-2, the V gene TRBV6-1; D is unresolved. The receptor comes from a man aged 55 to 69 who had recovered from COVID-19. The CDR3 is CASSEIGNYGYTF. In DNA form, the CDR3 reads TGTGCCAGCAGTGAAATCGGGAACTATGGCTACACCTTC.